This passage covers 25 T cell receptor beta chains from one sample sequenced in a study of T cells in Graves' hyperthyroidism and ophthalmopathy. Researchers amplified the TCR beta CDR3 regions from RNA transcripts. A first-round RT-PCR of the TCR CDR3 used the HTBI primer set. TCRdb re-analysed the multiplex PCR reads in MiXCR, keeping a single row per CDR3 protein. The repertoire holds 600,000 to 850,000 distinct CDR3 sequences, with around a sixth as singletons. The sequenced sample consisted of blood. These receptor sequences come from a woman in her forties or fifties with Graves' hyperthyroidism that later progressed to Graves' ophthalmopathy.

This rearrangement joins TRBV4-2 to TRBJ1-1, with TRBD1 matching 11 bases. Germline CDR1 reads LGHNA; CDR2 reads YNFKEQ. The CDR3 totals 15 residues. V was clipped by 3 bases and J by 4 bases; unmatched bases: 4. CDR3 loop: CASSQWTGGVTEAFF. As DNA, the CDR3 is TGTGCCAGCAGCCAGTGGACAGGGGGCGTCACTGAAGCTTTCTTT.

This rearrangement joins TRBV9 to TRBJ1-6; 7 bases align to TRBD1. The germline gives CDR1 SGDLS, CDR2 YYNGEE. Trimming at V came to 2 bases and at J to 10 bases, leaving 9 bases not matched to a gene. CDR3 size: 15 residues. DNA for the CDR3: TGTGCCAGCAGCGTTGAGGGGGCCGGAAGGTCACCCCTCCACTTT. Encoded protein: CASSVEGAGRSPLHF.

The table lists this clonotype with a few counts. The chain recombines TRBV20-1 with TRBJ1-1; 10 nucleotides agree with TRBD1. This CDR3 has 12 amino acids. Germline loops: CDR1 DFQATT, CDR2 SNEGSKA (reference sequence). In DNA form, the CDR3 reads TGCAGAGTTTGGACAGGGGGCACTGAAGCTTTCTTT. Its protein is CRVWTGGTEAFF.

This clonotype has ten or more counts. The chain combines TRBV27 with TRBJ2-7, with D possibly matching TRBD1 (6 bases). This CDR3 has 14 amino acids. Germline CDR1 MNHEY, CDR2 SMNVEV (reference sequence). Trimming took off 11 bases at V and 3 bases at J, with 20 bases between the two ends. CDR3: CASQEPGDRYEQYF. In DNA form, the CDR3 reads TGTGCCTCTCAGGAGCCAGGGGACCGCTACGAGCAGTACTTC.

This clonotype occurred many times. The V and J genes are TRBV11-2 and TRBJ2-3, with TRBD2 identical over 9 bases. The V gene's germline CDR1 is SGHAT and CDR2 FQNNGV. CDR3 size: 16 residues. After removal of 3 bases from V and 0 bases from J, the junction contained 4 bases not matched to a gene. This CDR3 is CASSFRLAASTDTQYF. The CDR3, as DNA: TGTGCCAGCAGCTTTCGACTAGCGGCAAGCACAGATACGCAGTATTTT.

This clonotype has more than one count but fewer than ten. This chain joins TRBV7-9 and TRBJ1-3; 11 positions agree with TRBD1. V gave up 4 bases and J gave up 0 bases; unmatched junction bases: 8. CDR1 and CDR2 (germline): SEHNR, FQNEAQ (reference sequence). The CDR3 totals 18 residues. The chain's CDR3 is CASSWTGGASLSGNTIYF. CDR3 DNA sequence: TGTGCCAGCAGCTGGACAGGGGGCGCGTCTCTCTCTGGAAACACCATATATTTT.

This clonotype was seen many times. This chain uses TRBV24-1 with TRBJ2-7; 8 nucleotides line up with TRBD1. CDR1 and CDR2 from the germline V gene are KGHDR and SFDVKD. The trim removed 9 bases at V and 5 bases at J, leaving 11 bases unmatched. This CDR3 has 14 amino acids. CDR3 sequence (DNA): TGTGCCACCGGAGCCGGACAGGGTCTCGACGAGCAGTACTTC. Its translation is CATGAGQGLDEQYF.

This clonotype was counted at least ten times. This chain joins TRBV6-1 and TRBJ2-7, with TRBD1 matching 11 bases. Germline CDR1 is MNHNS and CDR2 is SASEGT. The V and J ends lost 5 bases and 4 bases, in that order; junction bases with no gene match: 13. The CDR3 is 17 amino acids. The CDR3 region is CASSTGVDRGRLYEQYF. The DNA of the CDR3 is TGTGCCAGCAGTACCGGGGTGGACAGGGGGCGACTTTACGAGCAGTACTTC.

This chain links TRBV6-2 or TRBV6-3 with TRBJ2-3; TRBD1 agrees at 9 bases. CDR1 and CDR2 (germline): MNHEY, SVGEGT. This CDR3 is built from 19 residues. For the CDR3, the DNA is TGTGTCGAAATTCCGGGACAGGGCTGCCAAACCCGCTCCCCAGATACGCAGTATTTT. This encodes CVEIPGQGCQTRSPDTQYF.

This clonotype was seen a few times. The chain couples TRBV20-1 to TRBJ2-6, with 10 bases lining up with TRBD2. Unmatched junction bases numbered 8, after V lost 6 bases and J lost 3 bases. The CDR3 runs 16 residues. CDR1 is DFQATT and CDR2 is SNEGSKA in the germline V gene (reference sequence). CDR3 residues: CSAGTSVIFGANVLTF. For the CDR3, the DNA is TGCAGTGCCGGGACTAGCGTGATTTTTGGGGCCAACGTCCTGACTTTC.

The chain joins TRBV20-1 to TRBJ2-3, with unresolved D. Trimming cost V 4 bases and J 7 bases, with 15 bases left between them. The CDR3 totals 13 residues. Germline loops: CDR1 DFQATT, CDR2 SNEGSKA (reference sequence). The DNA for the CDR3 is TGCAGTGCTATGACTCACCTACAGAATACGCAGTATTTT. The encoded protein is CSAMTHLQNTQYF.

Written as DNA, the CDR3 is TGTGCCAGCAGCCCCGCAGGGTCCGACGTGGATACGCAGTATTTT. Residues: CASSPAGSDVDTQYF. The rearrangement joins TRBV7-3 to TRBJ2-3; a weak D match, TRBD1 (5 bases). Germline V gene data show CDR1 as SGHTA and CDR2 as FQGTGA. The CDR3 runs 15 residues. Trimming pared 5 bases from V and 6 bases from J, leaving 18 bases between. Based on the CDR3 plus reference TRBV7-3 and TRBJ2-3, the full variable domain is GAGVSQTPSNKVTEKGKYVELRCDPISGHTALYWYRQSLGQGPEFLIYFQGTGAADDSGLPNDRFFAVRPEGSVSTLKIQRTERGDSAVYLCASSPAGSDVDTQYFGPGTRLTVL.

The gene calls are TRBV7-3 and TRBJ2-2; D is possibly TRBD1 or TRBD2 (7 bases each). The CDR3 runs 18 residues. Germline V gene data show CDR1 as SGHTA and CDR2 as FQGTGA. V gave up 4 bases and J gave up 3 bases, with 21 bases separating them. The CDR3 DNA is TGTGCCAGCAGCTACCGACAGGGAGGGGCCGGTCACACCGGGGAGCTGTTTTTT. The encoded protein is CASSYRQGGAGHTGELFF.

The CDR3 protein is CASSRHQGSGGYNEQFF. CDR3 coding DNA: TGCGCCAGCAGCCGCCACCAGGGTAGCGGGGGGTACAATGAGCAGTTCTTC. This chain links TRBV4-1 with TRBJ2-1; the match to TRBD2 covers 10 bases. The CDR3 totals 17 residues. The ends lost 4 bases at V and 4 bases at J; junction bases unmatched: 10. Germline values: CDR1 MGHRA, CDR2 YSYEKL.

This chain connects TRBV29-1 to TRBJ1-1; D may be TRBD1 (5 bases). CDR1 and CDR2 (germline): SQVTM, ANQGSEA. CDR3 length: 13 residues. V lost 0 bases to trimming and J lost 11 bases, with 16 bases between them. Here the CDR3 DNA reads TGCAGCGTTGAAGATCGGGAGGGGAATGGGGCTTTCTTT. Its protein product is CSVEDREGNGAFF.

This clonotype was observed a few times. This CDR3 fails to terminate in the conserved phenylalanine or tryptophan, so it likely reflects a read error. This sequence joins TRBV5-5 and TRBJ1-1; weak D call: TRBD1 (5 bases). Germline V gene sequence: CDR1 SGHKS, CDR2 YYEKEE (reference sequence). Trimming cost V 1 base and J 0 bases, with 10 bases left between them. This CDR3 has 15 residues. Written as DNA, the CDR3 is TGTGCCAGCAGCTTGCTCACGGGGGTGAACACTGAAGCTTTCCTT. This codes for CASSLLTGVNTEAFL.

This clonotype appeared many times. The V gene is TRBV11-2, the J gene TRBJ2-3, with D possibly being TRBD1 or TRBD2 (6 bases each). V lost 3 bases to trimming and J lost 6 bases, with 16 bases between them. Germline-derived CDR1 and CDR2 are SGHAT and FQNNGV. CDR3 length: 15 residues. The DNA for the CDR3 is TGTGCCAGCAGCTTGAGGGGGGTTGAATGGGATACGCAGTATTTT. Its translation is CASSLRGVEWDTQYF.

A single count supports this clonotype. The V call is TRBV6-9, the J call TRBJ1-5; 7 bases map to TRBD1. V gave up 3 bases and J gave up 6 bases; unmatched junction bases: 8. Per the germline V gene, CDR1 is MNHGY and CDR2 is SVAAGI. The CDR3 runs 15 residues. CDR3 sequence (DNA): TGTGCCAGCAGTTACACAGAGGGGGCAGGTCAGCCCCAGCATTTT. Translating it yields CASSYTEGAGQPQHF.

Note on this clonotype: One end of the junction fails to match germline, which may point to a read error. This chain joins TRBV27 and TRBJ1-5; D uncertain. Germline V gives CDR1 MNHEY, CDR2 SMNVEV (reference sequence). The CDR3 runs to 13 residues. CDR3 amino acids: CASSTRSDQPQHF. CDR3 sequence (DNA): TGTGCCAGCAGTACACGGAGCGATCAGCCCCAACATTTT.

This chain joins TRBV6-2 or TRBV6-3 and TRBJ1-1; D might be TRBD1 (5 bases). The germline CDR1 and CDR2 sequences are MNHEY and SVGEGT. Trimming took off 3 bases at V and 5 bases at J, with 16 bases between the two ends. The CDR3 contains 15 residues. This CDR3 reads CASSYGLVGQTEAFF. The CDR3 DNA sequence: TGTGCCAGCAGTTATGGGCTGGTGGGGCAGACTGAAGCTTTCTTT.

This clonotype was seen at least ten times. The chain combines TRBV11-3 with TRBJ1-2, with D perhaps matching TRBD1 (5 bases). Trimming removed 2 bases from V and 4 bases from J, with 14 bases in between. The CDR3 consists of 15 residues. Germline loops: CDR1 SGHNT, CDR2 YENEEA. The CDR3 spells CASSLISAGTYGYTF. The CDR3 coding sequence is TGTGCCAGCAGCTTAATATCAGCAGGGACCTATGGCTACACCTTC.

J is TRBJ2-2 and V is TRBV6-4; D call uncertain. This CDR3 is 13 amino acids long. Per the germline V gene, CDR1 is MRHNA and CDR2 is SNTAGT. Trimming stripped 8 bases from V and 8 bases from J, with 15 bases between. DNA for the CDR3: TGTGCCAGCCAAACCGACAAGGCGGGGGAGCTGTTTTTT. It yields the protein CASQTDKAGELFF.

The chain has TRBV12-3 or TRBV12-4 and TRBJ2-5; D call uncertain. There are 12 residues in the CDR3. V lost 5 bases and J 3 bases, leaving 7 bases between the germline ends. This CDR3 reads CASSTLEETQYF. The CDR3 DNA is TGTGCCAGCAGTACCCTCGAAGAGACCCAGTACTTC.

This clonotype was counted many times. The rearrangement uses TRBV20-1 and TRBJ1-1; D is undetermined. The CDR3 spans 13 residues. Looked up from germline, CDR1 is DFQATT and CDR2 is SNEGSKA (reference sequence). Trimming took off 3 bases at V and 3 bases at J, with 11 bases between the two ends. The CDR3: CSARVAGDTEAFF. The CDR3 coding sequence is TGCAGTGCTAGGGTGGCAGGCGACACTGAAGCTTTCTTT.

The sample holds many counts of this clonotype. The chain joins TRBV27 to TRBJ1-1, with 7 bases lining up with TRBD1. The trim removed 2 bases at V and 5 bases at J, leaving 8 bases unmatched. Germline V gene data show CDR1 as MNHEY and CDR2 as SMNVEV (reference sequence). The CDR3 length is 15 residues. CDR3 DNA: TGTGCCAGCAGTTTAAGGGGTACAGGGGTGACTGAAGCTTTCTTT. Its protein product is CASSLRGTGVTEAFF.